Listed here is a single T cell receptor (beta chain). Under the authors' procedure: Amplification of reference gene primers was used by the study to estimate nucleated cell counts. The repertoire was sequenced with immunoSEQ multiplex PCR; TCRdb's copy has only in-frame clones and lacks some. V and J calls plus clone size are reproduced from that table; the DNA served to infer D and trimming. The sample yields nearly 200,000 clones, roughly 90% seen once. The data belong to a study of blood T cell repertoires in COVID-19. At the level of the study: Both acute and convalescent COVID-19 samples were obtained from the United States, Italy and Spain. Sources were T cells, B-cell-depleted T cells, or PBMCs; the material itself was cDNA or gDNA.

This receptor was taken from a woman in her seventies with acute or convalescent COVID-19. Sequences were obtained from peripheral blood.

The CDR3 DNA sequence: TGTGCCAGCTCACCAGGGGGCGGGTTTTCCGGTAATGAGCAGTTCTTC. Its translation is CASSPGGGFSGNEQFF. V and J are TRBV18 and TRBJ2-1, with D perhaps TRBD1 (6 bases). This CDR3 contains 16 residues. Germline-derived CDR1 and CDR2 are KGHSH and LQKENI. V was cut by 2 bases and J by 7 bases, with 18 bases left in between. Full variable domain (remainder filled in from reference TRBV18 and TRBJ2-1): NAGVMQNPRHLVRRRGQEARLRCSPMKGHSHVYWYRQLPEEGLKFMVYLQKENIIDESGMPKERFSAEFPKEGPSILRIQQVVRGDSAAYFCASSPGGGFSGNEQFFGPGTRLTVL.